Listed here are 3 T cell receptor beta chains from one sample, sequenced in a study of blood T cell repertoires in COVID-19. TCRdb's table, derived via immunoSEQ multiplex PCR, lists solely in-frame clones and lacks some. Among over 30,000 clones listed, around 77% were seen once. The source material was peripheral blood. The receptors derive from an elderly man with active or convalescent COVID-19.

This chain joins TRBV7-2 and TRBJ2-4; TRBD1 agrees at 7 bases. The germline CDR1 and CDR2 sequences are SGHTA and FQGNSA. The CDR3 totals 14 residues. Trimming removed 5 bases from V and 7 bases from J; junction bases left unmatched: 8. The CDR3 nucleotides read TGTGCCAGCAGCCCTGGGACAGCTAGTAACATTCAGTACTTC. This translates into CASSPGTASNIQYF.

The CDR3 nucleotides are TGTGCCAGCAGTGAACAGGGCAGTTTGCCCCGCAATGAGCAGTTCTTC. This encodes CASSEQGSLPRNEQFF. This chain joins TRBV2 and TRBJ2-1, with a possible D match to TRBD1 (5 bases). Germline assignment: CDR1 SNHLY and CDR2 FYNNEI. The CDR3 has 16 amino acids. V lost 2 bases and J lost 6, with 17 bases in between.

The chain is built from TRBV27 and TRBJ2-5; 13 nucleotides align to TRBD2. V shed 0 bases, J shed 2 bases, and the junction held 3 bases outside the gene matches. The CDR3 is made up of 17 amino acids. The V gene's germline CDR1 is MNHEY and CDR2 SMNVEV (reference sequence). Here the CDR3 reads CASSLSTSGGGQETQYF. CDR3 DNA sequence: TGTGCCAGCAGTTTATCTACTAGCGGGGGGGGACAAGAGACCCAGTACTTC.